The sequence of this T cell receptor beta chain was determined in a study of T-cell reconstitution after alpha-beta-depleted transplantation in children. Findings of the study overall: Some patients' high day-60 TCRbeta diversity was traced to surviving recipient T cells and thymic progenitors. Reportedly, only several hundred clones from non-depleted graft cells drove alpha-beta T-cell counts at about two months. Among T cells one year after transplant, newly produced cells accounted for most counts and diversity.

This clonotype showed up many times. Its matching antigen is unknown. As it was prepared, the TCRbeta library received unique molecular identifiers. MiXCR was run by TCRdb on the PCR reads, yielding one entry per CDR3 protein. Of approximately 290,000 distinct CDR3 sequences detected, around a tenth appear once; the ten largest clones hold about 25%. The sequencing used peripheral blood, collected 180 days after TCRalphabeta/CD19-depleted stem cell transplant. The TCR originated in a male patient aged 2-15 years who had a stem cell transplant for chronic granulomatous disease, so the T cells may come from the graft donor.

This chain's CDR3 is CASSLAEGGGEQYF. For the CDR3, the DNA is TGTGCCAGCAGCTTAGCGGAGGGTGGAGGCGAGCAGTACTTC. The genes are TRBV7-9 and TRBJ2-7, with TRBD2 as a possible D gene (6 bases). CDR1 and CDR2 from the germline V gene are SEHNR and FQNEAQ (reference sequence). V was trimmed by 0 bases and J by 6 bases, leaving 12 bases between them. The CDR3 covers 14 residues.